The 5 T cell receptor beta chains below were found in one sample sequenced in a study of OX40 agonist ivuxolimab in advanced cancers. The library was prepared using the immunoSEQ multiplex PCR assay. Entries here come from immuneACCESS through TCRdb and include only in-frame sequences with V and J called. Some clones fail to appear in such tables; in the studies checked, an unresolved V gene covers under half of the shortfall, and the cause of the remainder is unknown. The table for this sample lists about 21,000 clones; about four fifths of them were counted only once. The top ten clones comprise 30% to 35% of the sample. The starting material was CD4+ or CD8+ T cells sorted from blood, obtained in a trial of the OX40 agonist ivuxolimab. The origin of the receptors is an adult with an advanced solid tumor such as melanoma, head and neck, liver or kidney cancer.

This clone was counted a single time. This chain uses TRBV28 with TRBJ2-2; 15 positions match TRBD2. Germline-derived CDR1 and CDR2 are MDHEN and SYDVKM. J gave up 1 base and V 4 bases, and 10 bases lay outside the gene matches. This CDR3 region has 20 residues. The CDR3 loop reads CASSSQGTSGRWVNTGELFF. In DNA form, the CDR3 reads TGTGCCAGCAGTTCGCAAGGGACTAGCGGGAGGTGGGTGAACACCGGGGAGCTGTTTTTT.

The chain joins TRBV6-5 to TRBJ2-5; the D gene is possibly TRBD1 (5 bases). CDR1 is MNHEY and CDR2 is SVGAGI in the germline V gene. The CDR3 totals 12 residues. The V end was cut by 6 bases, the J end by 6 bases, with 11 bases between. The CDR3 sequence is CASSQDSKTQYF. The CDR3 DNA sequence: TGTGCCAGCAGCCAAGACAGCAAGACCCAGTACTTC.

This clone was counted only a few times. The chain recombines TRBV9 with TRBJ2-3; no clear D. The CDR3 totals 14 residues. The ends were cut back, 3 bases at V and 4 bases at J, with 12 bases in the middle. CDR1 SGDLS and CDR2 YYNGEE come from the germline V gene. The CDR3 region is CASSDPGLADTQYF. The CDR3 DNA sequence: TGTGCCAGCAGCGATCCTGGGCTAGCAGATACGCAGTATTTT.

V is TRBV27 and J is TRBJ2-7; D is uncertain. The CDR3 loop spans 14 amino acids. The V gene's germline CDR1 is MNHEY and CDR2 SMNVEV (reference sequence). V lost 5 bases and J lost 5, with 16 bases in between. The CDR3 loop is CASSQFSEVDEQYF. The CDR3 DNA reads as TGTGCCAGCAGTCAGTTCTCCGAAGTGGACGAGCAGTACTTC.

This sequence joins TRBV4-1 and TRBJ2-5; 7 bases are shared with TRBD2. J gave up 1 base and V 4 bases, and 6 bases lay outside the gene matches. Germline CDR1 reads MGHRA; CDR2 reads YSYEKL. The CDR3 runs to 15 residues. The CDR3 nucleotides read TGCGCCAGCAGCCTTATACTAGCGTCCCAAGAGACCCAGTACTTC. Translated, it gives CASSLILASQETQYF.